The 19 T cell receptor beta chains reported below all come from one sample, sequenced in a study of T cells in localized non-small cell lung cancer. Using immunoSEQ multiplex PCR, the repertoire was profiled, and TCRdb retains in-frame clones only, with some absent. The table shows around 2,000 clones, with 20% to 30% occurring only once. Sequencing was performed on lung tumor tissue, taken before any cancer treatment. The receptor source for this set is a man between 40 and 70 years old with stage III lung adenocarcinoma.

V usage is TRBV14 and J usage is TRBJ2-3, with D perhaps matching TRBD2 (5 bases). Germline CDR1 and CDR2: SGHDN and FVKESK. V lost 1 base and J lost 4, with 18 bases in between. This CDR3 is built from 17 residues. In nucleotides, the CDR3 is TGTGCCAGCAGCCAAGTGAGGCGGGCCCTCCCCCCAGATACGCAGTATTTT. This encodes CASSQVRRALPPDTQYF.

For the CDR3, the DNA is TGTGCCAGCAGCCTCCGACTAGGAGCAGTGAGCACCGGGGAGCTGTTTTTT. Protein product: CASSLRLGAVSTGELFF. V is TRBV11-3 and J is TRBJ2-2; D is possibly TRBD2 (6 bases). The CDR3 runs to 17 residues. Per the germline V gene, CDR1 is SGHNT and CDR2 is YENEEA. Deletions cut 5 bases from V and 4 bases from J, with 20 bases between.

This clone was observed a few times. V usage is TRBV1 and J usage is TRBJ1-4. TRBV1 is flagged as a pseudogene. CDR3 length equals 14 residues. CDR3 sequence: CASSQGTGDEKLFF. CDR3 bases: TGCGCCAGCAGCCAAGGGACCGGAGATGAAAAACTGTTTTTT.

The chain carries TRBV2 and TRBJ1-5; maybe TRBD1 (5 bases). V shed 5 bases and J shed 3 bases, with 14 bases lying between them. The CDR3 runs 15 residues. Germline lookup yields CDR1 SNHLY and CDR2 FYNNEI. CDR3 sequence reads: CASSIRRQSNQPQHF. Written as DNA, the CDR3 is TGTGCCAGCAGTATTCGTCGACAGTCCAATCAGCCCCAGCATTTT. Drawing the rest from reference TRBV2 and TRBJ1-5, the complete variable domain is EPEVTQTPSHQVTQMGQEVILRCVPISNHLYFYWYRQILGQKVEFLVSFYNNEISEKSEIFDDQFSVERPDGSNFTLKIRSTKLEDSAMYFCASSIRRQSNQPQHFGDGTRLSIL.

CDR3 sequence: CASSRTAYSGANVLTF. The CDR3 DNA reads as TGTGCCAGCAGCCGGACAGCCTACTCTGGGGCCAACGTCCTGACTTTC. V gene TRBV14 combines with J gene TRBJ2-6; D may be TRBD1 (6 bases). Germline CDR1 is SGHDN and CDR2 is FVKESK. The CDR3 has 16 amino acids. Trimming pared 4 bases from V and 0 bases from J, leaving 10 bases between.

This clone was seen a handful of times. This chain joins TRBV6-8 and TRBJ2-7; tentatively, D is TRBD2 (5 bases). From germline, CDR1 is MNHGY and CDR2 SAAAGT. The V and J ends lost 4 bases and 5 bases respectively, with 15 bases between them. CDR3 size: 14 residues. This CDR3 is CASSLRTSADEQYF. CDR3 in DNA: TGTGCCAGCAGTTTAAGGACTTCGGCGGACGAGCAGTACTTC.

The chain recombines TRBV9 with TRBJ2-1; TRBD1 agrees at 7 bases. V shed 1 base and J 6 bases; nucleotides not matched to a gene: 1. Germline CDR1 reads SGDLS; CDR2 reads YYNGEE. The CDR3 consists of 13 residues. The CDR3 DNA reads as TGTGCCAGCAGCGTATACAGGGGCAATGAGCAGTTCTTC. Residues: CASSVYRGNEQFF.

In its sample, this clone was seen a few times. The chain has TRBV6-8 and TRBJ2-1; 10 nucleotides line up with TRBD2. Germline trimming cut 0 bases from V and 9 bases from J; bases unmatched to any gene: 5. The CDR3 has 15 residues. The germline gives CDR1 MNHGY, CDR2 SAAAGT. CDR3: CASSYSGLARSEQFF. Here the CDR3 DNA reads TGTGCCAGCAGTTACTCGGGACTAGCGAGGAGTGAGCAGTTCTTC.

In its sample, this clone is medium-sized (0.01 to 0.1%). The chain is built from TRBV6-8 and TRBJ2-1, with D unclear. Looked up from germline, CDR1 is MNHGY and CDR2 is SAAAGT. The CDR3 is 16 residues long. V was pared by 7 bases and J by 0 bases, with 16 bases between. CDR3 sequence reads: CASTRSPESSYNEQFF. The CDR3 DNA reads TGTGCCAGCACCCGCTCGCCCGAGAGCTCCTACAATGAGCAGTTCTTC.

A few counts support this clone. The rearrangement links TRBV14 to TRBJ1-1; TRBD1 might be the D (5 bases). CDR1 and CDR2 from the germline V gene are SGHDN and FVKESK. With 6 bases removed from V and 1 base from J, the gap between germline ends came to 9 bases. The CDR3 is made up of 13 amino acids. The CDR3 loop is CASSDGGNTEAFF. The CDR3 DNA reads TGTGCCAGCAGTGACGGGGGGAACACTGAAGCTTTCTTT.

The sample holds a few counts of this clone. The J gene is TRBJ1-1, the V gene TRBV23-1; D remains ambiguous. TRBV23-1 is an ORF; its function is uncertain. The V and J ends lost 6 bases and 4 bases respectively, with 12 bases between them. This CDR3 spans 13 amino acids. CDR3: CASSLDQFTEAFF. CDR3 DNA sequence: TGCGCCAGCAGCTTAGACCAGTTCACTGAAGCTTTCTTT.

The chain couples TRBV9 to TRBJ2-3; TRBD1 might be the D (5 bases). Germline V gene data show CDR1 as SGDLS and CDR2 as YYNGEE. The CDR3 length is 14 residues. V was trimmed by 0 bases and J by 2 bases, leaving 7 bases between them. The CDR3 DNA reads TGTGCCAGCAGCGTAGAGGACATCACAGATACGCAGTATTTT. Protein product: CASSVEDITDTQYF.

This sequence joins TRBV9 and TRBJ1-1, with TRBD1 identical over 8 bases. The CDR3 length is 14 residues. Trimming at V came to 4 bases and at J to 8 bases, leaving 10 bases not matched to a gene. In germline, CDR1 is SGDLS, CDR2 YYNGEE. The CDR3 DNA sequence: TGTGCCAGCAGCTTAGGGACAGGTGGAGGGGAAGCTTTCTTT. Translating gives CASSLGTGGGEAFF.

In its sample, this clone is medium-sized. One end of the junction is discordant with germline, which a read error may explain. The rearrangement links TRBV6-8 to TRBJ2-7; 11 bases are shared with TRBD2. This CDR3 contains 16 residues. Germline assignment: CDR1 MNHGY and CDR2 SAAAGT. DNA of the CDR3: TGTGCCATCAGTGCTATTCCTAGCGGGAGGATATACGAGCAGTACTTC. Translation gives CAISAIPSGRIYEQYF.

The chain employs TRBV18 and TRBJ2-1; a weak D match, TRBD2 (5 bases). Trimming cost V 0 bases and J 10 bases, with 7 bases left between them. Per germline, CDR1 KGHSH and CDR2 LQKENI. CDR3 length: 12 residues. The CDR3 spells CASSPPDLEQFF. In nucleotides, the CDR3 is TGTGCCAGCTCACCACCGGACTTAGAGCAGTTCTTC.

The V call is TRBV1, the J call TRBJ1-4. TRBV1 is flagged as a pseudogene. This CDR3 spans 14 amino acids. For the CDR3, the DNA is TGCGCCAGCAGCGAAGGGACGGGGGATGAAAAACTGTTTTTT. Its protein is CASSEGTGDEKLFF.

V usage is TRBV30 and J usage is TRBJ1-1; no firm D call. The CDR3 length is 13 residues. The V end was cut by 1 base, the J end by 0 bases, with 6 bases between. The germline gives CDR1 GTSNPN, CDR2 SVGIG (reference sequence). The CDR3 DNA reads TGTGCCTGGAGTGCTAGCATGAACACTGAAGCTTTCTTT. The encoded protein is CAWSASMNTEAFF.

This chain connects TRBV18 to TRBJ1-1; TRBD1 matches at 10 bases. CDR1 is KGHSH and CDR2 is LQKENI in the germline V gene. This CDR3 has 14 amino acids. With 6 bases clipped from V and 6 bases from J, the junction kept 7 bases outside the gene matches. The CDR3 protein is CASSGTGVFAEAFF. The CDR3 DNA reads as TGTGCCAGCTCCGGGACAGGGGTTTTCGCTGAAGCTTTCTTT.

The table lists this clone with a few counts. V and J are TRBV18 and TRBJ1-4, with D possibly TRBD1 on 5 matching bases. V lost 2 bases, J lost 16 bases, and 29 bases lay in between. Per germline, CDR1 KGHSH and CDR2 LQKENI. The CDR3 is 17 amino acids. The CDR3 protein is CASSPDLSPGRQSSPFF. The CDR3 bases are TGTGCCAGCTCACCAGATCTGAGTCCGGGACGACAGTCTAGTCCGTTTTTT.